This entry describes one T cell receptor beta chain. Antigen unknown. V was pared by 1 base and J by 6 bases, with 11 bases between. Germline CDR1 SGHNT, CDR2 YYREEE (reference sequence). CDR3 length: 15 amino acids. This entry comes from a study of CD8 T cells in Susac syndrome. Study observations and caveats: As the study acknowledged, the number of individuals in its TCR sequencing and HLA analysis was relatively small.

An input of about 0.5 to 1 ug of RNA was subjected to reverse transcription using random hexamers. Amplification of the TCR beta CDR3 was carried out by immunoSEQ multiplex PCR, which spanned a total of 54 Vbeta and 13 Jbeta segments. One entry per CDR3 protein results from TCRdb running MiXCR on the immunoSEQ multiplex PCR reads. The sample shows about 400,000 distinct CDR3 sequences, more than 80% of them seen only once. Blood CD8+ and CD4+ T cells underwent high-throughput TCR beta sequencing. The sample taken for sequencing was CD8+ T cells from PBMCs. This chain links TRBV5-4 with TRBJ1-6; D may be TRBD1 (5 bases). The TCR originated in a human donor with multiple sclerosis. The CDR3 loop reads CASSLPPGTNSPLHF. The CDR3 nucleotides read TGTGCCAGCAGCTTGCCCCCGGGGACTAATTCACCCCTCCACTTT.